The T cell receptor beta chain described here comes from a study of T cells of healthy individuals. The V end was cut by 0 bases, the J end by 6 bases, with 5 bases between. The germline gives CDR1 LGHNA, CDR2 YNFKEQ. This CDR3 region has 12 residues. This clonotype was picked up many times. TCRdb re-analysed the 5' RACE reads in MiXCR, keeping a single row per CDR3 protein. The table includes fewer than 70,000 distinct CDR3 sequences, roughly 14% detected once. The clonotype was recovered from a human donor in good health. The chain couples TRBV4-2 to TRBJ1-1; TRBD1 is a possible D gene (5 bases). The CDR3 loop reads CASSQEGAEAFF. The CDR3, as DNA: TGTGCCAGCAGCCAAGAGGGGGCTGAAGCTTTCTTT.